The clone carrying this TCR beta chain was detected many times. TCRdb re-derived calls from the RT-PCR reads in MiXCR, one entry per CDR3 protein. The sample has fewer than 75,000 distinct CDR3 sequences, approximately 26% seen once; the top ten hold about a quarter. The data stem from a study of patients and donors after allogeneic stem cell transplantation. Germline CDR1 SGHRS, CDR2 YFSETQ. The CDR3 length is 18 residues. V was pared by 3 bases and J by 3 bases, with 22 bases between. This clonotype originated in a human donor who was either an allogeneic HSCT recipient or a stem cell or donor lymphocyte infusion donor (not recorded which). It is not recorded whose cells these are; they may come from a transplant donor. Material for sequencing was blood, either unsorted or a sorted T cell fraction (not recorded which). The chain is built from TRBV5-1 and TRBJ1-5, with no clear D. The CDR3 sequence is CASSSPGKDVGPNQPQHF. Written as DNA, the CDR3 is TGCGCCAGCAGCTCCCCGGGTAAGGACGTTGGGCCCAATCAGCCCCAGCATTTT.